The present entry profiles one TCR beta chain with its context. Antigen specificity is unknown. The data derive from a study of a mutant IDH1 vaccine in newly diagnosed glioma. Study-level results: It was over 85% of patients that developed vaccine-induced immune responses.

This CDR3 region has 13 residues. The germline gives CDR1 SGHTA, CDR2 FQGNSA. V was shortened by 5 bases and J by 8 bases, with 14 bases between the two germline ends. Repertoires were generated with immunoSEQ multiplex PCR, while TCRdb's copy carries only in-frame clones and drops some. The sample shows about 54,000 clones, 85% to 90% of them seen only once. Time point denoted: week 23, last vaccination. Each dose of the vaccine consisted of 300 ug of mutant IDH1 20-mer peptide, with topical imiquimod. Diagnosis in the donors showed new WHO grade 3 or 4 astrocytomas that were IDH1-mutant and ATRX-lost.

The sequence came from a man in his forties with glioma. The chain carries TRBV7-2 and TRBJ2-3; weak D call: TRBD1 (6 bases). This specimen consisted of PBMCs, obtained from a glioma patient whose treatment included an IDH1 peptide vaccine. CDR3 nucleotide sequence: TGTGCCAGCAGCCCGAATTCACAGGGTACGCAGTATTTT. Its protein is CASSPNSQGTQYF.